This TCR beta chain was found in a study of T cell responses to AZD1222 COVID-19 vaccine. The V gene end was trimmed by 6 bases and the J gene end by 4 bases; junction bases not matched to a gene: 1. The CDR3 covers 13 residues. Produced via immunoSEQ multiplex PCR; TCRdb's table is partial and in-frame only. The profile covers some 150,000 clones, with 85% to 95% appearing a single time and less than 2% taken by the ten largest. Sequences were derived from peripheral blood, sampled on day 0 of AZD1222 vaccination. The TCR originated in an adult in good health. This rearrangement joins TRBV12-3 or TRBV12-4 to TRBJ1-5, with 9 bases matching TRBD1. The chain's CDR3 is CASRGQGNQPQHF. The CDR3 DNA sequence: TGTGCCAGCAGAGGACAGGGGAATCAGCCCCAGCATTTT.